A single sample gave rise to the 32 T cell receptor beta chains below, sequenced in a study of T-cell reconstitution after alpha-beta-depleted transplantation in children. Preparing the TCRbeta library involved the use of unique molecular identifiers. One entry per CDR3 protein, called by TCRdb with MiXCR from the PCR reads. The table has roughly 670,000 distinct CDR3 sequences, around 13% seen once; the top ten hold around 0.76%. The sample was PBMCs, taken before TCRalphabeta/CD19-depleted stem cell transplant. Receptors were obtained from a girl under 10 years old with congenital amegakaryocytic thrombocytopenia, due to receive a stem cell transplant.

Ten or more counts support this clonotype. This chain connects TRBV12-3 or TRBV12-4 to TRBJ2-1; 8 bases are shared with TRBD2. The CDR3 is 15 residues long. Trimming at V came to 3 bases and at J to 4 bases, leaving 5 bases not matched to a gene. CDR3: CASSFWRGDYNEQFF. The CDR3 DNA reads as TGTGCCAGCAGTTTCTGGCGGGGGGATTACAATGAGCAGTTCTTC.

This clonotype occurred many times. The chain recombines TRBV10-3 with TRBJ1-2; D may be TRBD1 (6 bases). The germline gives CDR1 ENHRY, CDR2 SYGVKD. The CDR3 is made up of 14 amino acids. The V end lost 6 bases, the J end lost 4 bases, and 15 bases lay between the germline ends. The CDR3 DNA sequence: TGTGCCATCAGCCCGACCGGGACAATCTATGGCTACACCTTC. The encoded protein is CAISPTGTIYGYTF.

This clonotype has a count of ten or more. The chain uses TRBV5-1 and TRBJ1-1; TRBD1 aligns across 8 bases. CDR1 and CDR2 (germline): SGHRS, YFSETQ. CDR3 length: 15 amino acids. V lost 4 bases to trimming and J lost 4 bases; unmatched junction nucleotides: 9. CDR3 region: CASSGTGGRITEAFF. CDR3 sequence (DNA): TGCGCCAGCAGCGGCACAGGGGGGCGCATCACTGAAGCTTTCTTT.

J is TRBJ2-6 and V is TRBV12-3 or TRBV12-4, with 10 bases that match TRBD1. The V and J ends lost 7 bases and 3 bases, in that order; junction bases with no gene match: 9. This CDR3 comprises 17 residues. The CDR3 coding sequence is TGTGCCAGCACCAAATGGACAGGGGGGCTTGGGGCCAACGTCCTGACTTTC. Translation gives CASTKWTGGLGANVLTF.

This clonotype was recorded many times. The V and J genes are TRBV29-1 and TRBJ1-3; TRBD1 matches at 7 bases. Germline-derived CDR1 and CDR2 are SQVTM and ANQGSEA. Germline trimming cut 6 bases from V and 2 bases from J; bases unmatched to any gene: 7. CDR3 size: 14 residues. The CDR3 DNA reads TGCAGCGTGGATGCAGGGGGAACTGGAAACACCATATATTTT. Its translation: CSVDAGGTGNTIYF.

This clonotype was observed a few times. The chain carries TRBV4-1 and TRBJ2-6, with 7 nucleotides matching TRBD2. The CDR3 runs 17 residues. V lost 0 bases, J lost 0 bases, and 2 bases stayed unmatched. The germline V gene encodes CDR1 MGHRA and CDR2 YSYEKL. The DNA for the CDR3 is TGCGCCAGCAGCCAAGATCGGGAGGCCTCTGGGGCCAACGTCCTGACTTTC. As protein: CASSQDREASGANVLTF.

This clonotype was counted at least ten times. The rearrangement joins TRBV27 to TRBJ2-1, with D maybe TRBD1 (5 bases). Germline lookup yields CDR1 MNHEY and CDR2 SMNVEV (reference sequence). The ends were cut back, 2 bases at V and 5 bases at J, with 13 bases in the middle. This CDR3 comprises 15 residues. The CDR3 coding sequence is TGTGCCAGCAGTTTACGGCAGGACACCCACAATGAGCAGTTCTTC. Residues: CASSLRQDTHNEQFF.

This clonotype was detected a few times. The chain uses TRBV5-7 and TRBJ2-7, with D perhaps matching TRBD2 (6 bases). TRBV5-7 is noted as an ORF with a role that remains uncertain. The CDR3 loop spans 14 amino acids. The V gene lost 0 bases and the J gene lost 6 bases, with 13 bases spanning the gap. This chain's CDR3 is CASSLGRLVSEQYF. The CDR3 coding sequence is TGTGCCAGCAGCTTGGGGCGACTAGTCTCCGAGCAGTACTTC.

The V and J genes are TRBV7-9 and TRBJ2-7, with D uncertain. The CDR3 runs to 15 residues. The ends were cut back, 5 bases at V and 0 bases at J, with 14 bases in the middle. Germline CDR1 SEHNR, CDR2 FQNEAQ (reference sequence). In nucleotides, the CDR3 is TGTGCCAGCAGCCCGCCCAGGTCCCCCTCCTACGAGCAGTACTTC. Residues: CASSPPRSPSYEQYF.

This clonotype occurred many times. The chain links TRBV7-3 to TRBJ1-1; D gene unclear. This CDR3 spans 13 amino acids. Trimming pared 5 bases from V and 1 base from J, leaving 8 bases between. Germline lookup yields CDR1 SGHTA and CDR2 FQGTGA. This CDR3 is CASSQSRNTEAFF. CDR3 sequence (DNA): TGTGCCAGCAGCCAATCGAGGAACACTGAAGCTTTCTTT.

This clonotype was detected ten times or more. The rearrangement uses TRBV11-2 and TRBJ2-7, with a possible D match to TRBD1 (6 bases). Germline loops: CDR1 SGHAT, CDR2 FQNNGV. The CDR3 is 15 amino acids. V lost 1 base and J 4 bases, leaving 14 bases between the germline ends. CDR3 sequence: CASSLGPGVAYEQYF. The DNA of the CDR3 is TGTGCCAGCAGCTTAGGGCCAGGGGTAGCATACGAGCAGTACTTC.

This clonotype was seen only a few times. This chain joins TRBV7-9 and TRBJ1-1; D gene uncertain. The germline CDR1 and CDR2 sequences are SEHNR and FQNEAQ (reference sequence). The CDR3 consists of 15 residues. Trimming removed 5 bases at V and 3 bases at J, with 16 bases between. CDR3 loop: CASSPTQSTYTEAFF. The DNA for the CDR3 is TGTGCCAGCAGCCCGACGCAATCTACCTACACTGAAGCTTTCTTT.

This clonotype was found a few times. This chain joins TRBV3-1 and TRBJ2-2; the match to TRBD2 covers 8 bases. The germline V gene encodes CDR1 LGHDT and CDR2 YNNKEL (reference sequence). The CDR3 length is 16 residues. J lost 4 bases, V lost 3 bases, and 7 bases had no gene match. This chain's CDR3 is CASSHVGLGGTGELFF. The DNA of the CDR3 is TGTGCCAGCAGCCATGTGGGACTAGGGGGCACCGGGGAGCTGTTTTTT.

This clonotype was counted only a few times. The chain links TRBV4-2 to TRBJ1-1; D is undetermined. The CDR3 is 15 amino acids. The germline V gene has CDR1 LGHNA and CDR2 YNFKEQ. V dropped 3 bases and J dropped 5 bases, with 16 bases sitting between them. CDR3 DNA sequence: TGTGCCAGCAGCCACCCTCGAGGGCACGGGACTGAAGCTTTCTTT. Protein: CASSHPRGHGTEAFF.

This clonotype was counted many times. The chain employs TRBV5-1 and TRBJ2-2; no clear D gene. The V end lost 5 bases, the J end lost 1 base, and 12 bases lay between the germline ends. The V gene's germline CDR1 is SGHRS and CDR2 YFSETQ. The CDR3 runs to 15 residues. The CDR3 nucleotides are TGCGCCAGCAGTCCTATGGGCGGGAACACCGGGGAGCTGTTTTTT. Its translation: CASSPMGGNTGELFF. Full variable domain (remainder filled in from reference TRBV5-1 and TRBJ2-2): KAGVTQTPRYLIKTRGQQVTLSCSPISGHRSVSWYQQTPGQGLQFLFEYFSETQRNKGNFPGRFSGRQFSNSRSEMNVSTLELGDSALYLCASSPMGGNTGELFFGEGSRLTVL.

The sample holds many counts of this clonotype. The J gene is TRBJ2-1, the V gene TRBV7-9; either TRBD1 or TRBD2 may fit D (5 bases each). With 4 bases removed from V and 12 bases from J, the gap between germline ends came to 13 bases. Germline CDR1 reads SEHNR; CDR2 reads FQNEAQ (reference sequence). The CDR3 contains 12 residues. As DNA, the CDR3 is TGTGCCAGCAGCTCATGGGACGCCTGGCAGTTCTTC. As protein: CASSSWDAWQFF. The full variable domain, rest sourced from reference TRBV7-9 and TRBJ2-1, is DTGVSQNPRHKITKRGQNVTFRCDPISEHNRLYWYRQTLGQGPEFLTYFQNEAQLEKSRLLSDRFSAERPKGSFSTLEIQRTEQGDSAMYLCASSSWDAWQFFGPGTRLTVL.

This clonotype came up many times. The V gene is TRBV20-1, the J gene TRBJ2-4; perhaps TRBD2 as D (7 bases). The germline V and J ends were trimmed by 6 bases and 5 bases, with 14 bases remaining between them. Germline CDR1 reads DFQATT; CDR2 reads SNEGSKA (reference sequence). The CDR3 spans 13 residues. The CDR3 loop is CSAAPGGQNIQYF. The CDR3 DNA follows: TGCAGTGCGGCCCCCGGGGGGCAAAACATTCAGTACTTC.

This clonotype has ten or more counts. The chain has TRBV15 and TRBJ1-1; no clear D gene. The CDR3 is made up of 12 amino acids. The V end lost 3 bases, the J end lost 7 bases, and 9 bases lay between the germline ends. The V gene's germline CDR1 is LNHNV and CDR2 YYDKDF (reference sequence). CDR3 nucleotide sequence: TGTGCCACCAGCAGGGACGGATTTGAAGCTTTCTTT. Protein product: CATSRDGFEAFF. The whole variable domain, remainder taken from reference TRBV15 and TRBJ1-1, is DAMVIQNPRYQVTQFGKPVTLSCSQTLNHNVMYWYQQKSSQAPKLLFHYYDKDFNNEADTPDNFQSRRPNTSFCFLDIRSPGLGDTAMYLCATSRDGFEAFFGQGTRLTVV.

The sample holds many counts of this clonotype. The chain links TRBV10-3 to TRBJ1-2; D uncertain. Germline-derived CDR1 and CDR2 are ENHRY and SYGVKD. V was cut by 0 bases and J by 2 bases, with 16 bases left in between. CDR3 size: 17 residues. The DNA for the CDR3 is TGTGCCATCAGTGAGTCGACTCTGAGACCGATCAACTATGGCTACACCTTC. Translated, it gives CAISESTLRPINYGYTF.

This clonotype was detected only once. A much larger clone differs from this one at a single base, so this may be a read error. This chain joins TRBV20-1 and TRBJ2-3; maybe TRBD2 (6 bases). Germline lookup yields CDR1 DFQATT and CDR2 SNEGSKA (reference sequence). CDR3 length equals 14 residues. The CDR3 sequence: CNARDPGETDTQYF. For the CDR3, the DNA is TGCAATGCTAGAGATCCGGGAGAGACAGATACGCAGTATTTT.

In its sample, this clonotype was seen many times. The chain is built from TRBV7-7 and TRBJ2-1, with D possibly being TRBD2 (6 bases). The CDR3 runs 15 residues. CDR1 and CDR2 from the germline V gene are SSHAT and FNYEAQ (reference sequence). V was clipped by 3 bases and J by 5 bases, with 14 bases between them. The CDR3 is CASSLDAGTHNEQFF. CDR3 DNA sequence: TGTGCCAGCAGCTTGGATGCGGGGACTCACAATGAGCAGTTCTTC. Based on the CDR3 plus reference TRBV7-7 and TRBJ2-1, the full variable domain is GAGVSQSPRYKVTKRGQDVTLRCDPISSHATLYWYQQALGQGPEFLTYFNYEAQPDKSGLPSDRFSAERPEGSISTLTIQRTEQRDSAMYRCASSLDAGTHNEQFFGPGTRLTVL.

J is TRBJ1-2 and V is TRBV10-3, with 8 bases aligning to TRBD1. CDR3 size: 11 residues. Germline CDR1 ENHRY, CDR2 SYGVKD. The ends lost 6 bases at V and 8 bases at J; junction bases unmatched: 2. CDR3 amino acids: CAIRDREGYTF. Here the CDR3 DNA reads TGTGCCATCAGGGACAGGGAAGGCTACACCTTC.

This clonotype was recorded at least ten times. This rearrangement joins TRBV28 to TRBJ1-6; D not resolved. CDR3 length equals 16 residues. V was pared by 8 bases and J by 6 bases, with 20 bases between. CDR1 and CDR2 (germline): MDHEN, SYDVKM. The CDR3 sequence is CASLLTSRGINSPLHF. The DNA for the CDR3 is TGTGCCAGCTTACTAACCTCCCGGGGAATTAATTCACCCCTCCACTTT.

The chain recombines TRBV27 with TRBJ1-6; D might be TRBD1 (6 bases). Trimming removed 9 bases from V and 8 bases from J, with 11 bases in between. CDR1 is MNHEY, CDR2 SMNVEV, per germline (reference sequence). This CDR3 spans 12 amino acids. This CDR3 is CARRGWYSPLHF. CDR3 coding DNA: TGTGCCAGAAGGGGGTGGTATTCACCCCTCCACTTT.

This clonotype occurred many times. V is TRBV27 and J is TRBJ2-7, with a possible D match to TRBD1 (5 bases). Germline lookup yields CDR1 MNHEY and CDR2 SMNVEV (reference sequence). This CDR3 is built from 15 residues. V lost 9 bases, J lost 1 base, and 19 bases lay in between. CDR3 amino acids: CASADRRVVSYEQYF. CDR3 nucleotides: TGTGCCAGTGCCGATCGCAGGGTTGTGTCCTACGAGCAGTACTTC.

This clonotype was detected a few times. J is TRBJ2-6 and V is TRBV4-1; 12 nucleotides agree with TRBD1. Germline V lookup: CDR1 MGHRA, CDR2 YSYEKL. The V gene end was trimmed by 0 bases and the J gene end by 3 bases; junction bases not matched to a gene: 6. The CDR3 totals 19 residues. The CDR3 coding sequence is TGCGCCAGCAGCCAAGATCGGGGACAGGGGGCGAGTGGGGCCAACGTCCTGACTTTC. Translation: CASSQDRGQGASGANVLTF.

This clonotype occurred many times. This chain connects TRBV5-1 to TRBJ2-1, with D perhaps being TRBD1 or TRBD2 (6 bases each). CDR1 and CDR2 (germline): SGHRS, YFSETQ. This CDR3 is built from 15 residues. Trimming took off 5 bases at V and 4 bases at J, with 16 bases between the two ends. The CDR3 loop is CASRGGGSGYNEQFF. CDR3 in DNA: TGCGCCAGCAGAGGAGGGGGTAGCGGTTACAATGAGCAGTTCTTC.

This clonotype showed up just a few times. CDR3 residues: CASSARPTYSGANVLTF. The CDR3 DNA sequence: TGTGCCAGCAGCGCCCGTCCCACGTACTCTGGGGCCAACGTCCTGACTTTC. V gene TRBV9 combines with J gene TRBJ2-6, with no clear D. Germline V gene sequence: CDR1 SGDLS, CDR2 YYNGEE. CDR3 length: 17 amino acids. The V and J ends lost 3 bases and 0 bases respectively, with 13 bases between them.

The rearrangement uses TRBV7-6 and TRBJ1-5; 7 nucleotides line up with TRBD1. Germline V gives CDR1 SGHVS, CDR2 FNYEAQ. The CDR3 is 19 residues long. The V and J ends lost 2 bases and 1 base, in that order; junction bases with no gene match: 14. For the CDR3, the DNA is TGTGCCAGCAGCTTATTCGAGACAGGGTTGGGGTGGAGCAATCAGCCCCAGCATTTT. It codes for CASSLFETGLGWSNQPQHF. The full variable domain, its missing parts supplied by reference TRBV7-6 and TRBJ1-5, is GAGVSQSPRYKVTKRGQDVALRCDPISGHVSLYWYRQALGQGPEFLTYFNYEAQQDKSGLPNDRFSAERPEGSISTLTIQRTEQRDSAMYRCASSLFETGLGWSNQPQHFGDGTRLSIL.

This clonotype was observed a handful of times. The gene calls are TRBV6-5 and TRBJ2-7; 10 positions agree with TRBD2. CDR1 and CDR2 (germline): MNHEY, SVGAGI. After removal of 0 bases from V and 2 bases from J, the junction contained 4 bases not matched to a gene. The CDR3 consists of 16 residues. The CDR3 spells CASSYSPSGSTYEQYF. For the CDR3, the DNA is TGTGCCAGCAGTTACTCGCCTAGCGGGAGTACCTACGAGCAGTACTTC.

This clonotype was counted only a few times. The CDR3, as DNA: TGTGCCAGCAAGGGACTAGCCTTCCACGAGCAGTACTTC. It is translated as CASKGLAFHEQYF. This chain links TRBV2 with TRBJ2-7, with 9 bases fitting TRBD2. The CDR3 totals 13 residues. In germline, CDR1 is SNHLY, CDR2 FYNNEI. After removal of 7 bases from V and 5 bases from J, the junction contained 6 bases not matched to a gene.

The CDR3 loop is CASRDPGRSNYNEQFF. The CDR3 bases are TGTGCCAGCAGAGACCCAGGGCGTTCGAACTACAATGAGCAGTTCTTC. The V gene is TRBV28, the J gene TRBJ2-1; D may be TRBD1 (5 bases). Germline CDR1 reads MDHEN; CDR2 reads SYDVKM. V lost 6 bases to trimming and J lost 3 bases, with 18 bases between them. This CDR3 has 16 residues.